The TCR beta chain under discussion was sequenced for a study of blood T cells in healthy people across ages. Study observations and caveats: A strong correlation was seen between TCR beta diversity and naive T cell percentage. More naive CD4+ cells and higher diversity marked long-lived donors relative to aged donors.

It was with a sample-barcoded 5' primer and a J-beta primer mix that a second PCR of roughly 6 to 11 cycles was run. Every individual sample yielded 2.5 million or more paired-end reads (each containing CDR3). One entry per CDR3 protein results from TCRdb running MiXCR on the 5' RACE reads. The repertoire consists of over 550,000 distinct CDR3 sequences, with roughly 31% occurring once and the leading ten covering around 14%. This clonotype was observed at least ten times. The target antigen is unknown. The V end lost 0 bases, the J end lost 7 bases, and 7 bases lay between the germline ends. The V gene's germline CDR1 is MNHEY and CDR2 SVGAGI. CDR3 length: 13 amino acids.

The origin of this receptor is an elderly woman in good health. The chain has TRBV6-5 and TRBJ2-1; D not resolved. Sequencing was carried out using blood. This CDR3 is CASSYSNGNEQFF. The CDR3 nucleotides are TGTGCCAGCAGTTACTCTAACGGGAATGAGCAGTTCTTC.